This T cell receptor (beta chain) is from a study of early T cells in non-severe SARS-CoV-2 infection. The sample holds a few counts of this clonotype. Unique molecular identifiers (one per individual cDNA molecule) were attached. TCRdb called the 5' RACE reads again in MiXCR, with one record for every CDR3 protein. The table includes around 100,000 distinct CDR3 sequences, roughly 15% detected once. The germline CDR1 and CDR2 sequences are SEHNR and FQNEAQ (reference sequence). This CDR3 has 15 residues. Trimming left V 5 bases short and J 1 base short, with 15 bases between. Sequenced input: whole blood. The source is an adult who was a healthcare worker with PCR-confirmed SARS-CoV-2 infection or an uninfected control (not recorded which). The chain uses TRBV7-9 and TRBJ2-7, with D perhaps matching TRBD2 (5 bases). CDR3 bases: TGTGCCAGCAGCCCCCCTGGAGGACCGTCCTACGAGCAGTACTTC. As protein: CASSPPGGPSYEQYF.